This T cell receptor beta chain was obtained from a study of shared clonotypes between healthy human individuals. Regarding the study as a whole: Estimated richness values were generally larger in naive subsets than in memory subsets.

Terminally differentiated effector memory CD45RA+ cells were excluded from the naive CD8 cells, which were CD45RO-negative and positively selected for CCR7. Remarks on this clone: Its antigen remains unknown.

Produced via immunoSEQ multiplex PCR; TCRdb's table is partial and in-frame only. The data show 2 million to 2.5 million clones, approximately 95% seen once. The V gene's germline CDR1 is ENHRY and CDR2 SYGVKD. The V end lost 2 bases, the J end lost 0 bases, and 11 bases lay between the germline ends. CDR3 size: 15 residues. The gene calls are TRBV10-3 and TRBJ2-7; perhaps D is TRBD1 or TRBD2 (5 bases each). The sequence came from a man younger than 30 in good health. Sequencing used naive CD8+ T cells sorted from blood. CDR3 in DNA: TGTGCCATCAGTGAGCCTGGGACCCTCTCCTACGAGCAGTACTTC. Translation: CAISEPGTLSYEQYF.